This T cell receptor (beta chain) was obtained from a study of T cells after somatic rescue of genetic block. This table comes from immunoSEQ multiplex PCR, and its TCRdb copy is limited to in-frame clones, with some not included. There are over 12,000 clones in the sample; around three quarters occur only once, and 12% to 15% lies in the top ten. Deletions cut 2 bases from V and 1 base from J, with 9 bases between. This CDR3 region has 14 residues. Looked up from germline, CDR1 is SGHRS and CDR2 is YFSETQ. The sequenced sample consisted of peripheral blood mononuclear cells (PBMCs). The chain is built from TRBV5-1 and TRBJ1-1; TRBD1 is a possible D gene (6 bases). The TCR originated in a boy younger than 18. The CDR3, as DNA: TGCGCCAGCAGCTTAACAGGGCCGAACACTGAAGCTTTCTTT. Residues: CASSLTGPNTEAFF.